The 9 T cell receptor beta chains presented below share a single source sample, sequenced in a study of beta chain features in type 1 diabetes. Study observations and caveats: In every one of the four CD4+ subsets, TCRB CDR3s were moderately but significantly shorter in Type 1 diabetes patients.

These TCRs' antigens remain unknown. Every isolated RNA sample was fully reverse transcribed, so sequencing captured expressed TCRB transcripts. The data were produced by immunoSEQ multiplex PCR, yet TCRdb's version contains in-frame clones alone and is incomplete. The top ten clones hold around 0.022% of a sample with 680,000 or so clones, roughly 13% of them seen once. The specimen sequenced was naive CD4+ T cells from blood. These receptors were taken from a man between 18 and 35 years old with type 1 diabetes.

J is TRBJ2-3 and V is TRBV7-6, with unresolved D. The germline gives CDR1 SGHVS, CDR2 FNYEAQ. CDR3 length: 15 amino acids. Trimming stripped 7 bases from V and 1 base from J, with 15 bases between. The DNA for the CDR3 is TGTGCCAGCAATACCACGGCCGTCTGCACAGATACGCAGTATTTT. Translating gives CASNTTAVCTDTQYF.

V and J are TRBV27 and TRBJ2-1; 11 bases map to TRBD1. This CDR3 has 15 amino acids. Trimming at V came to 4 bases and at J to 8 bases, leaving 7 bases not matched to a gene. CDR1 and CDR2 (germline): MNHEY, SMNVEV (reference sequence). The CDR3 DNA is TGTGCCAGCAGTTGGGACAGGGGGTTGGGGGATGAGCAGTTCTTC. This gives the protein CASSWDRGLGDEQFF.

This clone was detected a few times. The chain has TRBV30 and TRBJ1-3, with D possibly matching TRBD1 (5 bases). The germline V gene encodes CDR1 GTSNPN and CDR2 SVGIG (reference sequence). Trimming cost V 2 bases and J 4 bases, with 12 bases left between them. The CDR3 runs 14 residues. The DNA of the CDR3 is TGTGCCTGGAGTTTACAGGAACTAGGAAACACCATATATTTT. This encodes CAWSLQELGNTIYF.

CDR3 loop: CASSQGHYYGYTF. The CDR3 nucleotides are TGCGCCAGCAGCCAGGGACACTACTATGGCTACACCTTC. The chain has TRBV5-1 and TRBJ1-2; D perhaps matches TRBD1 (6 bases). The CDR3 has 13 amino acids. Trimming took off 4 bases at V and 3 bases at J, with 10 bases between the two ends. Germline lookup yields CDR1 SGHRS and CDR2 YFSETQ.

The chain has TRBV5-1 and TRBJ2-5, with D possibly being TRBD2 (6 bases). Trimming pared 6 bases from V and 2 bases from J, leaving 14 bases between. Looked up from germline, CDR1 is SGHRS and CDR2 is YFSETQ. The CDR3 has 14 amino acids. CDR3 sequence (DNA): TGCGCCAGCACCGCCTTGGGGACTCAAGAGACCCAGTACTTC. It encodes CASTALGTQETQYF.

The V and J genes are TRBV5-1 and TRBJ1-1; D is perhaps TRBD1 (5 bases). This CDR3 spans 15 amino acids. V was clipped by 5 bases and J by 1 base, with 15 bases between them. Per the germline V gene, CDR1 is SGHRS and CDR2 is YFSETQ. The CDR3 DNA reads TGCGCCAGCAGAACACAGGTCCTATCGAACACTGAAGCTTTCTTT. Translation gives CASRTQVLSNTEAFF.

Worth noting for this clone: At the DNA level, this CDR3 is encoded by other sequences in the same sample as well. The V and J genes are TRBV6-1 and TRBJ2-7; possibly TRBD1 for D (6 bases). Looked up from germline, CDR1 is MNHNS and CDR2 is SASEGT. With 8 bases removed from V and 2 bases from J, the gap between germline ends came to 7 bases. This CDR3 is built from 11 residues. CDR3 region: CASGQTYEQYF. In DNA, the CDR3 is TGTGCCAGCGGACAGACCTACGAGCAGTACTTC.

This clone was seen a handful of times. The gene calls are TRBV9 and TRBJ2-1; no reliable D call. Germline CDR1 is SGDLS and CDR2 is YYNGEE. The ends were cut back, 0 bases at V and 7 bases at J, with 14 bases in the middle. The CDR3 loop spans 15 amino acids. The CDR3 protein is CASSVDSNVRNEQFF. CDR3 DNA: TGTGCCAGCAGCGTAGACAGTAACGTACGTAATGAGCAGTTCTTC.

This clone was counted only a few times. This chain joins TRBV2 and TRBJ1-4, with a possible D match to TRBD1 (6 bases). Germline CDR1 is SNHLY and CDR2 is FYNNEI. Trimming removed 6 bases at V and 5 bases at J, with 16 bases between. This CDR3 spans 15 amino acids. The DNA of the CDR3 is TGTGCCAGCAGCGCCGAGGGGGGTGGAAATGAAAAACTGTTTTTT. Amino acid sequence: CASSAEGGGNEKLFF.